The next 9 T cell receptor beta chains were all read from a single sample in a study of technical replicates of blood from a few donors. The table came from immunoSEQ multiplex PCR; TCRdb's copy has only in-frame clones and leaves some out. This sample has tens of thousands of clones, with approximately 90% found just once. The specimen was T cells isolated from PBMCs. These receptor sequences come from a human donor in good health.

This sequence joins TRBV10-3 and TRBJ2-5, with D unclear. V was cut by 0 bases and J by 5 bases, with 10 bases left in between. Germline V gene data show CDR1 as ENHRY and CDR2 as SYGVKD. The CDR3 spans 14 residues. CDR3 sequence (DNA): TGTGCCATCAGTGAGTCGGCGGCTGGCGAGACCCAGTACTTC. It is translated as CAISESAAGETQYF.

The gene calls are TRBV7-8 and TRBJ2-2; TRBD1 might be the D (5 bases). Germline V gene lookup returns CDR1 SGHVS and CDR2 FQNEAQ. The V end lost 6 bases, the J end lost 8 bases, and 10 bases lay between the germline ends. This CDR3 has 12 amino acids. The CDR3 loop is CASSIRQGELFF. The CDR3, as DNA: TGTGCCAGCAGTATTCGACAGGGGGAGCTGTTTTTT.

This chain joins TRBV30 and TRBJ2-7; no definite D call. The V gene lost 2 bases and the J gene lost 0 bases, with 11 bases spanning the gap. Germline V CDR1 and CDR2: GTSNPN, SVGIG (reference sequence). The CDR3 covers 14 residues. CDR3 DNA: TGTGCCTGGAGTCACGGTGGTAGCTCCTACGAGCAGTACTTC. Translated, it gives CAWSHGGSSYEQYF. The complete variable domain, with remaining parts taken from reference TRBV30 and TRBJ2-7, reads SQTIHQWPATLVQPVGSPLSLECTVEGTSNPNLYWYRQAAGRGLQLLFYSVGIGQISSEVPQNLSASRPQDRQFILSSKKLLLSDSGFYLCAWSHGGSSYEQYFGPGTRLTVT.

The chain uses TRBV30 and TRBJ2-2; 15 nucleotides match TRBD2. The CDR3 loop spans 19 amino acids. After removal of 8 bases from V and 2 bases from J, the junction contained 15 bases not matched to a gene. Germline V gene data show CDR1 as GTSNPN and CDR2 as SVGIG (reference sequence). CDR3 nucleotide sequence: TGTGCCCTAGATGTGGCGCCGGGACTAGCGGGAGGTAACACCGGGGAGCTGTTTTTT. Amino acid sequence: CALDVAPGLAGGNTGELFF. Supplemented by reference TRBV30 and TRBJ2-2, the full variable domain reads SQTIHQWPATLVQPVGSPLSLECTVEGTSNPNLYWYRQAAGRGLQLLFYSVGIGQISSEVPQNLSASRPQDRQFILSSKKLLLSDSGFYLCALDVAPGLAGGNTGELFFGEGSRLTVL.

The genes are TRBV5-1 and TRBJ2-3; 10 bases match TRBD2. The V segment lost 4 bases and the J segment 2 bases; nucleotides outside the gene matches: 7. The length of the CDR3 is 16 residues. Germline CDR1 reads SGHRS; CDR2 reads YFSETQ. The CDR3 region is CASSGGLAVNTDTQYF. Written as DNA, the CDR3 is TGCGCCAGCAGCGGCGGACTAGCGGTAAACACAGATACGCAGTATTTT.

This clone was seen only once. V and J are TRBV10-3 and TRBJ2-7; TRBD2 aligns across 7 bases. The germline V gene encodes CDR1 ENHRY and CDR2 SYGVKD. This CDR3 contains 12 residues. Trimming took 11 bases from V and 1 from J; bases not matched to a gene: 5. CDR3 amino acids: CAGGTISYEQYF. As DNA, the CDR3 is TGTGCCGGTGGGACTATATCCTACGAGCAGTACTTC.

CDR3 amino acids: CASSLDPGGGYGYTF. As DNA, the CDR3 is TGTGCCAGCAGCTTAGACCCTGGGGGCGGCTATGGCTACACCTTC. The J gene is TRBJ1-2, the V gene TRBV11-2, with D possibly matching TRBD1 (6 bases). Germline CDR1 and CDR2: SGHAT and FQNNGV. This CDR3 is built from 15 residues. Trimming shortened V by 0 bases and J by 4 bases, and 12 bases separated the two germline ends.

The rearrangement joins TRBV6-5 to TRBJ1-1; 8 bases are shared with TRBD1. CDR3 length: 12 amino acids. Losses at the gene ends were 2 bases for V and 13 bases for J; bases not matched to a gene: 6. CDR1 and CDR2 (germline): MNHEY, SVGAGI. The CDR3 DNA reads as TGTGCCAGCAGTTACCTAGGACAGGGATTTTTCTTT. Translation gives CASSYLGQGFFF.

The chain joins TRBV5-1 to TRBJ1-1; 7 bases match TRBD1. The CDR3 contains 18 residues. V lost 2 bases and J lost 0; bases outside the gene matches: 13. CDR1 and CDR2 (germline): SGHRS, YFSETQ. CDR3 loop: CASSFTPAGGKMNTEAFF. As DNA, the CDR3 is TGCGCCAGCAGCTTTACTCCAGCAGGGGGAAAAATGAACACTGAAGCTTTCTTT.